A single sample is the source of the 4 T cell receptor beta chains below, sequenced in a study of blood T cell repertoires in COVID-19. Clones were sequenced by immunoSEQ multiplex PCR, and TCRdb holds only the in-frame ones, with some missing. The table shows some 180,000 clones, with 83% occurring only once. Sequenced material: peripheral blood. Receptors originate from a woman over 75 with acute or convalescent COVID-19.

The genes are TRBV5-1 and TRBJ1-2, with D possibly matching TRBD1 (6 bases). Germline-derived CDR1 and CDR2 are SGHRS and YFSETQ. The germline V and J ends were trimmed by 1 base and 3 bases, with 10 bases remaining between them. There are 14 residues in the CDR3. CDR3 sequence reads: CASSLTGMDYGYTF. DNA of the CDR3: TGCGCCAGCAGCTTGACAGGGATGGACTATGGCTACACCTTC.

The V and J genes are TRBV7-9 and TRBJ2-2; TRBD2 matches at 12 bases. Germline V CDR1 and CDR2: SEHNR, FQNEAQ (reference sequence). This CDR3 region has 15 residues. Trimming removed 5 bases from V and 8 bases from J; junction bases left unmatched: 6. The chain's CDR3 is CASSPSGRASGELFF. The CDR3 DNA sequence: TGTGCCAGCAGCCCTAGCGGGAGGGCCTCAGGGGAGCTGTTTTTT. The full variable domain, with the rest looked up from reference TRBV7-9 and TRBJ2-2, is DTGVSQNPRHKITKRGQNVTFRCDPISEHNRLYWYRQTLGQGPEFLTYFQNEAQLEKSRLLSDRFSAERPKGSFSTLEIQRTEQGDSAMYLCASSPSGRASGELFFGEGSRLTVL.

The chain uses TRBV7-6 and TRBJ2-2; 11 nucleotides match TRBD2. The V gene's germline CDR1 is SGHVS and CDR2 FNYEAQ. J gave up 7 bases and V 2 bases, and 6 bases lay outside the gene matches. The CDR3 is 16 residues long. The CDR3 is CASSLNSGRADGELFF. As DNA, the CDR3 is TGTGCCAGCAGCTTAAATAGCGGGAGGGCCGACGGGGAGCTGTTTTTT.

The gene calls are TRBV30 and TRBJ2-1; a weak D match, TRBD2 (5 bases). Germline assignment: CDR1 GTSNPN and CDR2 SVGIG (reference sequence). V dropped 4 bases and J dropped 0 bases, with 16 bases sitting between them. The CDR3 contains 16 residues. As DNA, the CDR3 is TGTGCCTGGAAACGAGGGTTTCAAAGCTCCTACAATGAGCAGTTCTTC. Amino acids: CAWKRGFQSSYNEQFF. Full variable domain (rest looked up from reference TRBV30 and TRBJ2-1): SQTIHQWPATLVQPVGSPLSLECTVEGTSNPNLYWYRQAAGRGLQLLFYSVGIGQISSEVPQNLSASRPQDRQFILSSKKLLLSDSGFYLCAWKRGFQSSYNEQFFGPGTRLTVL.